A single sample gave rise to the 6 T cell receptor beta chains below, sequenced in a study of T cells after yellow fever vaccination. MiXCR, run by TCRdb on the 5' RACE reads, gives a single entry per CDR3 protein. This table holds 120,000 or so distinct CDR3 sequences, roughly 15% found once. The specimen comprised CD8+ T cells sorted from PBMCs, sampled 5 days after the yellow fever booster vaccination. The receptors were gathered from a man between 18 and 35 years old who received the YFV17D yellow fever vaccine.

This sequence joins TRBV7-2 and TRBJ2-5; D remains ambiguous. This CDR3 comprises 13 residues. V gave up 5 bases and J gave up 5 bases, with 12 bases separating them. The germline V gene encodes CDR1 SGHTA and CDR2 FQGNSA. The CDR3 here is CASSLVRSETQYF. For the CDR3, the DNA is TGTGCCAGCAGCCTAGTCCGTTCGGAGACCCAGTACTTC.

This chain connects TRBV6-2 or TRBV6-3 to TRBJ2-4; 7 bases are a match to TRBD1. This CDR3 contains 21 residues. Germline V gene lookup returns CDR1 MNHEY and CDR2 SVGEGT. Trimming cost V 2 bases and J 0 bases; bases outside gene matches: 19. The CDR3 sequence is CASSYGSLRDSVSLAKNIQYF. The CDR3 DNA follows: TGTGCCAGCAGTTACGGCTCCCTTCGGGACAGCGTGTCCCTAGCCAAAAACATTCAGTACTTC.

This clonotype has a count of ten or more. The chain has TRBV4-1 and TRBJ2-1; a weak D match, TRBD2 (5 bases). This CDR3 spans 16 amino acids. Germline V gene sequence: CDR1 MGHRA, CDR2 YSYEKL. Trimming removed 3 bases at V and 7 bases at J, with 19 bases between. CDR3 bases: TGCGCCAGCAGCCAGTCAACTAGTTTCTTCGGGAATGAGCAGTTCTTC. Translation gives CASSQSTSFFGNEQFF.

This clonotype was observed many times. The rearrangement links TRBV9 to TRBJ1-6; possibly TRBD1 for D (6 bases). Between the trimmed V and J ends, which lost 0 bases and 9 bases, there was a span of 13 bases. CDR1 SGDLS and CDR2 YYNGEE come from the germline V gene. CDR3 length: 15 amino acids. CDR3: CASSVAYRETSPLHF. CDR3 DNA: TGTGCCAGCAGCGTAGCGTACAGGGAGACTTCACCCCTCCACTTT.

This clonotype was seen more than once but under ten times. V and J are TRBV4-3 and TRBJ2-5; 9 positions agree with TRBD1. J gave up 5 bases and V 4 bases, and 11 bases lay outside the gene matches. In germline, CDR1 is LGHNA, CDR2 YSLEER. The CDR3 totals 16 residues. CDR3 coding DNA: TGCGCCAGCAGCCTAACACCGGGACAGGGACAGGAGACCCAGTACTTC. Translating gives CASSLTPGQGQETQYF.

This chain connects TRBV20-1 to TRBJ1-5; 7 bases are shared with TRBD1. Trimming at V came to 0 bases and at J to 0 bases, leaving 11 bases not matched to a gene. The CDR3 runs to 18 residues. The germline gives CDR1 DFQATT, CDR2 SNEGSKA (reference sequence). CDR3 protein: CSARDLARGGYSNQPQHF. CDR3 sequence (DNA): TGCAGTGCTAGAGATTTGGCCAGGGGGGGTTATAGCAATCAGCCCCAGCATTTT.